The source of this T cell receptor (beta chain) is a study of blood T cell repertoires in COVID-19 (dated by TCRdb to between 2020 and 2021). The study in broad terms: Samples covering the acute and convalescent phases of COVID-19 were provided by collaborators in the United States, Italy and Spain. A de-identified subject ID, COVID-19 status, age in years and sex were almost always included in the sample metadata. The repertoires were released in a freely available public database meant as a resource for research on the immune response to SARS-CoV-2. The material from the prospective study consisted of cDNA or gDNA derived from T cells, B-cell-depleted T cells, or PBMCs. The samples were drawn from two sources: the first 160 participants of the ongoing ImmuneRACE study, and some 1,300 subjects contributed by 6 global collaborators. HLA class I and class II types, where available, came from metadata supplied by the sample provider rather than from assay-based typing. Subjects who had been exposed to COVID-19, were actively infected with it, or had recovered from it provided the deeply sampled blood TCRbeta repertoires that made up the dataset. General study outcomes and caveats: The quantity of clinical and demographic metadata differed by source and by participant and was supplied without curation.

CDR1 and CDR2 are read off the germline V gene as MGHRA and YSYEKL. Trimmed from V: 1 base; trimmed from J: 9 bases; junction bases lacking a gene match: 10. The CDR3 starts with the cysteine, ends with the phenylalanine, and has 16 residues. Only the CDR3 portion is preserved as DNA: 48 bases, with reading frame beginning at the first base. As for this clone: Its antigen remains undetermined. One base away there is no much larger clone; base qualities are not given.

Enrolling through a virtual design, the prospective study's participants ranged in age from about 18 to 89 years and lived across 24 United States geographic areas. To assign participants to cohorts, the prospective study relied on clinical history that participants themselves reported in a screening survey and a study questionnaire. Recovered participants in ImmuneRACE Cohort 3 were defined by two consecutive negative NP/OP PCR tests, clearance by a healthcare professional, or resolution of symptoms. Each participant in the prospective study had whole blood, serum and a nasopharyngeal or oropharyngeal swab collected by mobile phlebotomists. Prospective study participants could optionally give additional blood draws and questionnaires over a roughly 2-month period. Before DNA extraction, blood samples from the prospective study were shipped at room temperature or frozen. The immunoSEQ Assay, a bias-controlled multiplex PCR, was used to amplify TCRbeta CDR3 regions from genomic DNA. As for the authors' bioinformatics: Within the assay, amplification of reference gene primers was used to estimate how many nucleated cells each sample contained. Sequence reads were collapsed and filtered to measure the absolute abundance of every unique TCRbeta CDR3 rearrangement. For each sample, productive Simpson clonality was calculated as the square root of Simpson's diversity index across productive rearrangements. TCRdb carries this immuneACCESS record with in-frame sequences only. Its versions omit some clonotypes, under half of them owing to an unresolved V gene in the studies checked, with the rest unexplained. V and J calls and clone size are those listed in that table; D and trimming were worked out from the DNA. Counted in this sample were about 370,000 clones; roughly nine tenths of them appeared once. The biggest ten clones account for less than 1.2% of the sample.

The chain joins TRBV4-1 to TRBJ2-1; TRBD1 agrees with 9 junctional bases. Sequencing was carried out using PBMCs or T cells enriched from blood (not recorded which). This TCR came from a man aged 18 to 30 who had recovered from COVID-19. At the DNA level, the sequence is TGCGCCAGCAGCCAAGCCACCGTGACAGGGGGTTTTGAGCAGTTCTTC. Its translation reads: CASSQATVTGGFEQFF.